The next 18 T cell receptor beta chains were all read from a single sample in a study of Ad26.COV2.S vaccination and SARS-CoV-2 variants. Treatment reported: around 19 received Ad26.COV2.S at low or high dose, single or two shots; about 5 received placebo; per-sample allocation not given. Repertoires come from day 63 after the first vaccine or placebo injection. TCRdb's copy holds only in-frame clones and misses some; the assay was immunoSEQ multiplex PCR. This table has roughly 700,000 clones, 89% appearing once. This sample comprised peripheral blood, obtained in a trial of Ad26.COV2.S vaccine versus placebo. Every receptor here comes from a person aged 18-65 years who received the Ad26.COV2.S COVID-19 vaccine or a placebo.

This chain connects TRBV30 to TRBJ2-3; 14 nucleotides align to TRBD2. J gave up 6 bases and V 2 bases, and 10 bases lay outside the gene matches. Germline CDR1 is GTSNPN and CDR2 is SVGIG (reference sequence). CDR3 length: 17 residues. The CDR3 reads CAWSFARTSGGLDTQYF. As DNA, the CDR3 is TGTGCCTGGAGTTTCGCCCGGACTAGCGGGGGGCTGGATACGCAGTATTTT.

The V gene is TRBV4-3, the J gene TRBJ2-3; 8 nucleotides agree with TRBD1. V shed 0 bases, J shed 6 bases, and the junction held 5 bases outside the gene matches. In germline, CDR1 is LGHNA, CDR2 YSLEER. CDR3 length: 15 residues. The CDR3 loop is CASSQDPQGGDTQYF. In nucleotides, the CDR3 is TGCGCCAGCAGCCAAGATCCACAGGGGGGCGATACGCAGTATTTT.

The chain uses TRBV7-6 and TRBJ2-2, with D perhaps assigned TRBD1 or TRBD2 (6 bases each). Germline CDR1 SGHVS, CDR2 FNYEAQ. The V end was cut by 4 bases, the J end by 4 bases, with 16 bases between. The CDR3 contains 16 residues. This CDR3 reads CASSYGRGGGTGELFF. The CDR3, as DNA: TGTGCCAGCAGCTACGGACGCGGAGGGGGCACCGGGGAGCTGTTTTTT.

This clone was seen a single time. CDR3 sequence reads: CASSTTGGVEAFF. The DNA of the CDR3 is TGTGCCAGTAGTACTACGGGTGGGGTTGAAGCTTTCTTT. V usage is TRBV19 and J usage is TRBJ1-1; D call uncertain. CDR1 LNHDA and CDR2 SQIVND come from the germline V gene (reference sequence). The ends were cut back, 4 bases at V and 7 bases at J, with 13 bases in the middle. The CDR3 spans 13 residues. The whole variable domain, filled in from reference TRBV19 and TRBJ1-1, reads DGGITQSPKYLFRKEGQNVTLSCEQNLNHDAMYWYRQDPGQGLRLIYYSQIVNDFQKGDIAEGYSVSREKKESFPLTVTSAQKNPTAFYLCASSTTGGVEAFFGQGTRLTVV.

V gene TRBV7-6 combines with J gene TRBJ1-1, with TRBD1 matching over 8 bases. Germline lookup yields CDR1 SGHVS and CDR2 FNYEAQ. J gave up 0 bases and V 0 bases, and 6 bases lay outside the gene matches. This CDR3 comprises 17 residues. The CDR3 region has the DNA TGTGCCAGCAGCTTAGCGGGCAGGGGGCCCCTGAACACTGAAGCTTTCTTT. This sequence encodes CASSLAGRGPLNTEAFF.

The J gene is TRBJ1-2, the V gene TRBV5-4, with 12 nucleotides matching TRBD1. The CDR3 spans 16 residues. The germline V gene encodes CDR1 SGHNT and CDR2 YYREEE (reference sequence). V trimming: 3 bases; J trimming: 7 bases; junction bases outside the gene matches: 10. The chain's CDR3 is CASSSPPGQGAGGYTF. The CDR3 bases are TGTGCCAGCAGCTCGCCACCGGGACAGGGGGCGGGTGGCTACACCTTC.

For the CDR3, the DNA is TGTGCCAGCTCACCGGACAGGGCTGGGGCCAACGTCCTGACTTTC. Translated: CASSPDRAGANVLTF. The chain joins TRBV18 to TRBJ2-6; TRBD1 agrees at 8 bases. The CDR3 consists of 15 residues. Germline V CDR1 and CDR2: KGHSH, LQKENI. Germline trimming cut 3 bases from V and 2 bases from J; bases unmatched to any gene: 0.

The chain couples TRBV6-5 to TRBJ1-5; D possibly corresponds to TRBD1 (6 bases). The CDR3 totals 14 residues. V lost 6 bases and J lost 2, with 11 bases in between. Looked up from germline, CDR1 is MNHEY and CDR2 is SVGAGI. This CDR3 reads CASSWGLGNQPQHF. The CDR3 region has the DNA TGTGCCAGCAGCTGGGGGCTGGGCAATCAGCCCCAGCATTTT.

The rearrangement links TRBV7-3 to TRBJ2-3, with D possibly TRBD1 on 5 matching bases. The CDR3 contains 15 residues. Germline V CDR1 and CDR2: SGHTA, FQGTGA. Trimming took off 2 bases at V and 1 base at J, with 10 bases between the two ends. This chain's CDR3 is CASSLEPGRTDTQYF. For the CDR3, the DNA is TGTGCCAGCAGCTTAGAGCCAGGGCGCACAGATACGCAGTATTTT.

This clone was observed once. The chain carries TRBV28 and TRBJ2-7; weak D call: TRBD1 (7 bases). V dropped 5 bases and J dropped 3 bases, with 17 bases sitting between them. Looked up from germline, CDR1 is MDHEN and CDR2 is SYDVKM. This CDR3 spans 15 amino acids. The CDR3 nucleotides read TGTGCCAGCAGTGCGGGACAGTCTAAACGCTACGAGCAGTACTTC. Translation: CASSAGQSKRYEQYF.

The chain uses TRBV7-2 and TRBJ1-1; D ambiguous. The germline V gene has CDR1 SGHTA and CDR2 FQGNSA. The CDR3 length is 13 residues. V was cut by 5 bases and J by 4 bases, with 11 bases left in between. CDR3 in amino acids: CASSQYAGTEAFF. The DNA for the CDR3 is TGTGCCAGCAGCCAATACGCAGGCACTGAAGCTTTCTTT.

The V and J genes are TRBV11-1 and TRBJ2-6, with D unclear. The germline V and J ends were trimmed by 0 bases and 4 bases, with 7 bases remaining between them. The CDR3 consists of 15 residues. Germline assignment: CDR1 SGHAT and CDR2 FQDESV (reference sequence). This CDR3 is CASSLAGTGANVLTF. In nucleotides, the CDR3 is TGTGCCAGCAGCTTAGCAGGCACCGGGGCCAACGTCCTGACTTTC.

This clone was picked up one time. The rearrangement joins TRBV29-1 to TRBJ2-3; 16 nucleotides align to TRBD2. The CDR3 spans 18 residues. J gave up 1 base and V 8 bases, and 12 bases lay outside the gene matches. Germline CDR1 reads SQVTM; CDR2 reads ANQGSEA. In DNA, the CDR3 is TGCAGCCTCCCGGGACTAGCGGGAGGGGATAATGGCACAGATACGCAGTATTTT. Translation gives CSLPGLAGGDNGTDTQYF.

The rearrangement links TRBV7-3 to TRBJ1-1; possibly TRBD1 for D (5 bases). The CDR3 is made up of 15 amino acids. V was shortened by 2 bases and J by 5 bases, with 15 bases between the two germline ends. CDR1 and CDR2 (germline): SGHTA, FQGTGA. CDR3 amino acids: CASSLEPGRGTEAFF. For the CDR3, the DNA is TGTGCCAGCAGCTTAGAGCCGGGGCGGGGTACTGAAGCTTTCTTT.

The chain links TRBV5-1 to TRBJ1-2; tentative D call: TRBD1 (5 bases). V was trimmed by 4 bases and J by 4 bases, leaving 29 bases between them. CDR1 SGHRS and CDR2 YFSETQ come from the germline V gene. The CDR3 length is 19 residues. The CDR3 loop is CASSHLGAATTRGVYGYTF. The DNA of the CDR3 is TGCGCCAGCAGCCATCTTGGGGCAGCGACCACTCGAGGGGTCTATGGCTACACCTTC.

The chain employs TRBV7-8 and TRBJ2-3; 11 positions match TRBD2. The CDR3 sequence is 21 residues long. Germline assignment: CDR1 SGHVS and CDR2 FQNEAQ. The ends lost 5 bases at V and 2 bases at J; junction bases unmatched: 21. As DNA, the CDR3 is TGTGCCAGCAGCAAATTGGGACGGACCGGGACTAGCGGACACTCCACAGATACGCAGTATTTT. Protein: CASSKLGRTGTSGHSTDTQYF.

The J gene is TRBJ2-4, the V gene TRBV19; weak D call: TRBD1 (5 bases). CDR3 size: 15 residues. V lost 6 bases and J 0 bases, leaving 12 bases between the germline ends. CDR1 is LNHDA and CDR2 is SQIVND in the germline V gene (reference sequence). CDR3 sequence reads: CASRPTAGAKNIQYF. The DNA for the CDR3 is TGTGCCAGTAGACCGACAGCAGGAGCCAAAAACATTCAGTACTTC.

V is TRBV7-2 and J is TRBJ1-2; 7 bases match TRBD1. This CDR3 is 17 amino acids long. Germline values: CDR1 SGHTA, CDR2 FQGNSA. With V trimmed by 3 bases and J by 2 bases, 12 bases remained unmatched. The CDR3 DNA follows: TGTGCCAGCAGCTTTGTACAGGGGCGAAAGCCGAACTATGGCTACACCTTC. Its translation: CASSFVQGRKPNYGYTF.